This T cell receptor (beta chain) was retrieved from a study of regulatory T cells in long-lasting Graves disease. Described time point: persistent/refractory GD, antithyroid drugs over 5 years with positive TRAb. Generation of the TCR library employed RNA extracted from PBMCs. Arm-PCR of CDR3 regions with iRepertoire HTBI primers generated TCR beta libraries. MiXCR, run by TCRdb on the multiplex PCR reads, gives a single entry per CDR3 protein. Of about 450,000 distinct CDR3 sequences listed, roughly a quarter are singletons. The sample here was peripheral blood mononuclear cells (PBMCs), taken when the disease was refractory, from a patient treated with antithyroid drugs. This sequence originates from a female donor with Graves disease.

The CDR3 sequence: CASARTGGGQPQHF. DNA for the CDR3: TGTGCCAGCGCCCGGACAGGGGGCGGTCAGCCCCAGCATTTT. The chain links TRBV12-3 or TRBV12-4 to TRBJ1-5; 11 nucleotides line up with TRBD1. CDR3 length: 14 residues. Losses at the gene ends were 8 bases for V and 6 bases for J; bases not matched to a gene: 6.